The 24 T cell receptor beta chains below were found in one sample sequenced in a study of blood T cell repertoires in COVID-19. The table came from immunoSEQ multiplex PCR; TCRdb's copy has only in-frame clones and leaves some out. The data show about 68,000 clones, almost 85% seen once. The sequenced sample was peripheral blood. These TCRs come from a man aged 45-60 years with active COVID-19.

This sequence joins TRBV27 and TRBJ1-1; 10 bases are a match to TRBD1. V gave up 7 bases and J gave up 4 bases; unmatched junction bases: 9. Germline values: CDR1 MNHEY, CDR2 SMNVEV (reference sequence). The length of the CDR3 is 15 residues. In nucleotides, the CDR3 is TGTGCCAGCACCCTGGGGACAGGGGCTAGCACTGAAGCTTTCTTT. As protein: CASTLGTGASTEAFF.

The table lists this clone with a few counts. The chain employs TRBV7-2 and TRBJ1-4; possibly TRBD1 for D (5 bases). The germline V gene has CDR1 SGHTA and CDR2 FQGNSA. The V and J ends lost 1 base and 0 bases respectively, with 9 bases between them. CDR3 length: 16 amino acids. The CDR3 here is CASSLGTHATNEKLFF. The CDR3 coding sequence is TGTGCCAGCAGCTTAGGGACACATGCAACTAATGAAAAACTGTTTTTT.

This clone was recorded once. This sequence joins TRBV4-1 and TRBJ2-2; 8 nucleotides agree with TRBD1. The trim removed 5 bases at V and 5 bases at J, leaving 1 base unmatched. This CDR3 is 13 amino acids long. Germline loops: CDR1 MGHRA, CDR2 YSYEKL. The CDR3 region is CASSWTGTGELFF. Written as DNA, the CDR3 is TGCGCCAGCAGCTGGACAGGGACCGGGGAGCTGTTTTTT.

The chain joins TRBV6-5 to TRBJ2-7; perhaps TRBD1 as D (5 bases). The V gene lost 0 bases and the J gene lost 5 bases, with 11 bases spanning the gap. Germline loops: CDR1 MNHEY, CDR2 SVGAGI. The CDR3 has 14 amino acids. This chain's CDR3 is CASSYSGQIHEQYF. DNA for the CDR3: TGTGCCAGCAGTTACTCGGGGCAGATCCACGAGCAGTACTTC.

This chain connects TRBV7-2 to TRBJ2-6; TRBD1 matches 9 bases. This CDR3 has 15 residues. J lost 3 bases, V lost 3 bases, and 0 bases had no gene match. CDR1 and CDR2 from the germline V gene are SGHTA and FQGNSA. CDR3 nucleotide sequence: TGTGCCAGCAGCTTGGACAGGGGTGGGGCCAACGTCCTGACTTTC. Amino acids: CASSLDRGGANVLTF.

The rearrangement joins TRBV6-5 to TRBJ2-1; D gene unclear. The CDR3 covers 13 residues. V gave up 6 bases and J gave up 6 bases, with 12 bases separating them. Germline-derived CDR1 and CDR2 are MNHEY and SVGAGI. CDR3 region: CASSPQRPNEQFF. CDR3 in DNA: TGTGCCAGCAGCCCCCAGCGTCCCAATGAGCAGTTCTTC.

The chain combines TRBV5-5 with TRBJ1-1; perhaps TRBD1 as D (5 bases). The ends were cut back, 6 bases at V and 0 bases at J, with 9 bases in the middle. The CDR3 extends over 13 amino acids. Germline V gene sequence: CDR1 SGHKS, CDR2 YYEKEE (reference sequence). The CDR3: CASTLGVNTEAFF. CDR3 DNA sequence: TGTGCCAGCACCTTAGGGGTGAACACTGAAGCTTTCTTT.

The rearrangement uses TRBV3-1 (or the pseudogene TRBV3-2) and TRBJ1-1; 8 bases agree with TRBD1. The CDR3 contains 13 residues. V shed 8 bases, J shed 4 bases, and the junction held 6 bases outside the gene matches. Looked up from germline, CDR1 is LGHDT and CDR2 is YNNKEL (reference sequence). The CDR3 region is CASAQGGSTEAFF. In DNA form, the CDR3 reads TGTGCCAGCGCACAGGGGGGGAGCACTGAAGCTTTCTTT.

The chain joins TRBV6-1 to TRBJ2-1, with 11 bases matching TRBD2. Trimming cost V 1 base and J 7 bases; bases outside gene matches: 6. This CDR3 region has 16 residues. Germline CDR1 MNHNS, CDR2 SASEGT. The chain's CDR3 is CASSEVASGRLNEQFF. The CDR3 nucleotides are TGTGCCAGCAGTGAAGTGGCTAGCGGGAGGCTTAATGAGCAGTTCTTC.

This clone was seen more than once but under ten times. The V gene is TRBV5-1, the J gene TRBJ1-1, with TRBD1 matching over 8 bases. The V gene end was trimmed by 1 base and the J gene end by 1 base; junction bases not matched to a gene: 6. The CDR3 totals 16 residues. CDR1 is SGHRS and CDR2 is YFSETQ in the germline V gene. CDR3 nucleotide sequence: TGCGCCAGCAGCTTGCCCAGGGGGCCCCAGAACACTGAAGCTTTCTTT. It yields the protein CASSLPRGPQNTEAFF.

The rearrangement joins TRBV7-2 to TRBJ2-1; the match to TRBD2 covers 10 bases. J was trimmed by 5 bases and V by 5 bases; bases with no gene match: 6. Germline loops: CDR1 SGHTA, CDR2 FQGNSA. The CDR3 is 15 residues long. DNA of the CDR3: TGTGCCAGCAGCCCGCGGACTAGCGGTCACAATGAGCAGTTCTTC. Translated: CASSPRTSGHNEQFF. The full variable domain, with the rest looked up from reference TRBV7-2 and TRBJ2-1, is GAGVSQSPSNKVTEKGKDVELRCDPISGHTALYWYRQSLGQGLEFLIYFQGNSAPDKSGLPSDRFSAERTGGSVSTLTIQRTQQEDSAVYLCASSPRTSGHNEQFFGPGTRLTVL.

The chain couples TRBV24-1 to TRBJ2-3, with D possibly TRBD2 on 6 matching bases. CDR1 is KGHDR, CDR2 SFDVKD, per germline. With 4 bases removed from V and 11 bases from J, the gap between germline ends came to 18 bases. There are 14 residues in the CDR3. As DNA, the CDR3 is TGTGCCACCAGTGACATAAGGACTACCTGGGGGCAGTATTTT. Its protein is CATSDIRTTWGQYF.

V usage is TRBV5-6 and J usage is TRBJ2-7; D gene ambiguous. The CDR3 has 17 amino acids. V dropped 2 bases and J dropped 1 base, with 19 bases sitting between them. Germline V gene sequence: CDR1 SGHDT, CDR2 YYEEEE. Written as DNA, the CDR3 is TGTGCCAGCAGCTTATTCCTGGGCAGCTCTTTATCCTACGAGCAGTACTTC. This codes for CASSLFLGSSLSYEQYF.

J is TRBJ1-3 and V is TRBV21-1; the table's TRBD1 call for D was not verified on the DNA. TRBV21-1 is deemed a pseudogene. The CDR3 is 20 residues long. The CDR3 loop is CASSTQGTGPSQSSGNTIYF. DNA of the CDR3: TGTGCCAGCAGCACCCAAGGGACAGGGCCCAGTCAAAGCTCTGGAAACACCATATATTTT.

The CDR3 DNA reads TGTGCCAGCAGCGTTGGGCTAGCGGGGGGCGGGGGCACAGATACGCAGTATTTT. This gives the protein CASSVGLAGGGGTDTQYF. The chain joins TRBV9 to TRBJ2-3; TRBD2 matches 11 bases. This CDR3 is built from 18 residues. CDR1 is SGDLS and CDR2 is YYNGEE in the germline V gene. V trimming: 2 bases; J trimming: 1 base; junction bases outside the gene matches: 9. Using reference TRBV9 and TRBJ2-3 for the parts outside the CDR3, the full variable domain is DSGVTQTPKHLITATGQRVTLRCSPRSGDLSVYWYQQSLDQGLQFLIQYYNGEERAKGNILERFSAQQFPDLHSELNLSSLELGDSALYFCASSVGLAGGGGTDTQYFGPGTRLTVL.

The chain employs TRBV5-1 and TRBJ1-2, with D perhaps TRBD1 (5 bases). This CDR3 contains 15 residues. Deletions cut 0 bases from V and 0 bases from J, with 9 bases between. Looked up from germline, CDR1 is SGHRS and CDR2 is YFSETQ. The CDR3 loop reads CASSLAPGSNYGYTF. Written as DNA, the CDR3 is TGCGCCAGCAGCTTGGCGCCAGGGTCTAACTATGGCTACACCTTC.

The chain recombines TRBV30 with TRBJ1-1; tentative D call: TRBD1 (6 bases). Germline assignment: CDR1 GTSNPN and CDR2 SVGIG (reference sequence). Trimming pared 3 bases from V and 5 bases from J, leaving 19 bases between. The CDR3 is 15 residues long. The CDR3 DNA sequence: TGTGCCTGGAGAGAGGAACGGGGGGCAGGGACTGAAGCTTTCTTT. Amino acids: CAWREERGAGTEAFF.

This clone was seen once. V and J are TRBV6-2 or TRBV6-3 and TRBJ1-3; 7 bases are a match to TRBD1. Per the germline V gene, CDR1 is MNHEY and CDR2 is SVGEGT. V trimming: 1 base; J trimming: 0 bases; junction bases outside the gene matches: 0. The CDR3 spans 15 residues. CDR3 in amino acids: CASSYYRGSGNTIYF. CDR3 in DNA: TGTGCCAGCAGTTACTACAGGGGCTCTGGAAACACCATATATTTT.

This clone was detected many times. V gene TRBV19 combines with J gene TRBJ1-2, with D tentatively TRBD1 (6 bases). Germline V gene lookup returns CDR1 LNHDA and CDR2 SQIVND (reference sequence). Trimming took 3 bases from V and 5 from J, leaving 16 bases between them. CDR3 size: 15 residues. The CDR3 nucleotides read TGTGCCAGTAGTATTTCCCCAGGGGAAGGGTATGGCTACACCTTC. Protein product: CASSISPGEGYGYTF.

The V gene is TRBV7-6, the J gene TRBJ2-1; perhaps TRBD2 as D (5 bases). V gave up 1 base and J gave up 7 bases, with 8 bases separating them. Germline CDR1 SGHVS, CDR2 FNYEAQ. The CDR3 is 13 residues long. CDR3 bases: TGTGCCAGCAGCTTAGTGAGGGAAAATGAGCAGTTCTTC. It encodes CASSLVRENEQFF.

The chain is built from TRBV20-1 and TRBJ2-3, with D hard to call. Deletions cut 6 bases from V and 2 bases from J, with 6 bases between. This CDR3 spans 11 amino acids. Germline assignment: CDR1 DFQATT and CDR2 SNEGSKA (reference sequence). CDR3 bases: TGCAGTGCGCACAACACAGATACGCAGTATTTT. It is translated as CSAHNTDTQYF.

The chain carries TRBV7-9 and TRBJ2-4; tentatively, D is TRBD2 (6 bases). The CDR3 runs to 17 residues. V lost 5 bases to trimming and J lost 2 bases, with 19 bases between them. In germline, CDR1 is SEHNR, CDR2 FQNEAQ (reference sequence). In nucleotides, the CDR3 is TGTGCCAGCAGCACCGCCGTTGGAGGGTTGACCAAAAACATTCAGTACTTC. Its translation is CASSTAVGGLTKNIQYF.

V and J are TRBV29-1 and TRBJ1-1; 9 bases are a match to TRBD1. Unmatched junction bases numbered 7, after V lost 4 bases and J lost 1 base. The germline CDR1 and CDR2 sequences are SQVTM and ANQGSEA. The CDR3 is 15 residues long. CDR3 nucleotide sequence: TGCAGCGTTGCGAGGGACAGGGAGCGGAACACTGAAGCTTTCTTT. The encoded protein is CSVARDRERNTEAFF.

The V call is TRBV11-2, the J call TRBJ2-1; 7 bases fit TRBD1. V was pared by 8 bases and J by 4 bases, with 8 bases of the junction left unmatched. The CDR3 has 14 amino acids. Germline V gene data show CDR1 as SGHAT and CDR2 as FQNNGV. The CDR3: CASGRTGPYNEQFF. Here the CDR3 DNA reads TGTGCCAGCGGCCGGACAGGTCCATACAATGAGCAGTTCTTC.